This T cell receptor (beta chain) was sequenced during a study of blood T cell repertoires in COVID-19. This CDR3 contains 16 residues. The junction had 5 bases not matched to a gene; V was cut back by 3 bases and J by 4 bases. Germline CDR1 LNHDA, CDR2 SQIVND (reference sequence). TCRdb's copy holds only in-frame clones and misses some; the assay was immunoSEQ multiplex PCR. The data hold roughly 76,000 clones, with 87% observed a single time. V usage is TRBV19 and J usage is TRBJ2-2, with 10 bases fitting TRBD2. The sample taken for sequencing was peripheral blood. The TCR originated in a man aged 30-40 years with acute or convalescent COVID-19. CDR3 in amino acids: CASSILAGVGTGELFF. CDR3 coding DNA: TGTGCCAGTAGTATTCTAGCGGGAGTCGGCACCGGGGAGCTGTTTTTT.